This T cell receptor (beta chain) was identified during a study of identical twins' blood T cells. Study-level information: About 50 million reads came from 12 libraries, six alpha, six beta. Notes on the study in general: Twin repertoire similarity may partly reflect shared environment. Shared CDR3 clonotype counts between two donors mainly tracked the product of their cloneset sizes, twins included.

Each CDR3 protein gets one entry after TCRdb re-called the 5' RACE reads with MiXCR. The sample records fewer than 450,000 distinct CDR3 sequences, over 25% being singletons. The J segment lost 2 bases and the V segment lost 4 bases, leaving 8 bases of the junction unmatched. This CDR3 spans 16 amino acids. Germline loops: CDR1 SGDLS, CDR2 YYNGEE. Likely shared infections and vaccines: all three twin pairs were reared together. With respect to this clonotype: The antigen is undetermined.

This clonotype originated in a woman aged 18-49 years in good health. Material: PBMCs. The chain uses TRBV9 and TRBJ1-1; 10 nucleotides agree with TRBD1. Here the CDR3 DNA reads TGTGCCAGCAGCCCAAGACAGGGGGCAGGAAACACTGAAGCTTTCTTT. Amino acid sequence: CASSPRQGAGNTEAFF.